The text below deals with one T cell receptor (beta chain). Its antigen is still unknown. This specimen belongs to a study of monozygotic twins with inflammatory bowel disease. After re-calling the 5' RACE reads, TCRdb lists one entry per CDR3 protein, DNA absent. With about 440,000 distinct CDR3 sequences in the sample, the ten largest clones hold about 2.6%. Study-wide results and caveats: Especially with disease activity, IBD patients had fewer clonotypes in common with others than healthy twins did.

The germline V gene has CDR1 MDHEN and CDR2 SYDVKM. The CDR3 is 13 residues long. V is TRBV28 and J is TRBJ1-2; the D gene TCRdb calls, TRBD1, cannot be checked with no DNA. Input material: blood. This clonotype originated in a human donor with ulcerative colitis or Crohn's disease, or a healthy co-twin of an affected twin (not recorded which). The CDR3 is CASSNPGPMGYTF.